One sample yielded the 11 T cell receptor beta chains listed below, sequenced in a study of T cells in Graves' hyperthyroidism and ophthalmopathy. Amplification targeted TCR beta CDR3 regions from RNA transcripts. An initial round of RT-PCR targeting the TCR CDR3 relied on the HTBI primer set. From the multiplex PCR reads, TCRdb called clonotypes with MiXCR, one entry per CDR3 protein. The repertoire holds about 640,000 distinct CDR3 sequences, with under 25% as singletons. Source material: blood. Source of these receptors: a man aged 30 to 39 with Graves' ophthalmopathy.

Only a few counts were recorded for this clonotype. This sequence joins TRBV6-1 and TRBJ2-7; D may correspond to TRBD1 or TRBD2 (5 bases each). Trimming removed 8 bases at V and 3 bases at J, with 14 bases between. The V gene's germline CDR1 is MNHNS and CDR2 SASEGT. The CDR3 length is 13 residues. The CDR3 coding sequence is TGTGCCAGCGGAAGGGACGCTGACTACGAGCAGTACTTC. Translating it yields CASGRDADYEQYF.

This clonotype was counted a few times. V is TRBV9 and J is TRBJ1-1; 8 nucleotides match TRBD1. Trimming removed 3 bases from V and 3 bases from J; junction bases left unmatched: 7. The CDR3 has 15 residues. Germline V CDR1 and CDR2: SGDLS, YYNGEE. The CDR3: CASSAGNRGDTEAFF. The CDR3 DNA sequence: TGTGCCAGCAGCGCAGGCAACAGGGGGGACACTGAAGCTTTCTTT.

This clonotype showed up just a few times. This rearrangement joins TRBV6-9 to TRBJ2-3; no clear D gene. The germline V gene has CDR1 MNHGY and CDR2 SVAAGI. Trimming took off 6 bases at V and 5 bases at J, with 12 bases between the two ends. This CDR3 is 13 amino acids long. The DNA for the CDR3 is TGTGCCAGCAGAAAAACCTCTGTAGATACGCAGTATTTT. Translation: CASRKTSVDTQYF.

Ten or more counts support this clonotype. V and J are TRBV28 and TRBJ2-7; D may be TRBD1 (6 bases). CDR1 and CDR2 (germline): MDHEN, SYDVKM. This CDR3 comprises 13 residues. V lost 8 bases, J lost 7 bases, and 18 bases lay in between. The CDR3 is CASGLYRDGEQYF. DNA of the CDR3: TGTGCCAGCGGCCTCTACAGGGACGGTGAGCAGTACTTC.

This clonotype has ten or more counts. The rearrangement uses TRBV11-2 and TRBJ2-1, with 7 nucleotides matching TRBD2. Germline loops: CDR1 SGHAT, CDR2 FQNNGV. CDR3 length equals 16 residues. The V segment lost 5 bases and the J segment 2 bases; nucleotides outside the gene matches: 9. CDR3 residues: CASSPGGGGPYNEQFF. The CDR3 coding sequence is TGTGCCAGCAGCCCCGGCGGCGGGGGTCCCTACAATGAGCAGTTCTTC.

The sample holds a few counts of this clonotype. The chain has TRBV12-3 or TRBV12-4 and TRBJ2-5, with D unresolved. This CDR3 region has 13 residues. V was cut by 2 bases and J by 2 bases, with 6 bases left in between. This CDR3 reads CASSLIGQETQYF. DNA of the CDR3: TGTGCCAGCAGTTTAATTGGGCAAGAGACCCAGTACTTC.

This clonotype was recorded a few times. The chain is built from TRBV30 and TRBJ2-3; TRBD2 aligns across 8 bases. Germline V gene data show CDR1 as GTSNPN and CDR2 as SVGIG (reference sequence). This CDR3 contains 14 residues. V was pared by 5 bases and J by 2 bases, with 6 bases of the junction left unmatched. CDR3 sequence reads: CAWLGLDPTDTQYF. CDR3 nucleotide sequence: TGTGCCTGGCTGGGACTAGACCCCACAGATACGCAGTATTTT.

This clonotype was found a few times. The chain couples TRBV12-3 or TRBV12-4 to TRBJ2-4, with D possibly TRBD1 on 6 matching bases. The V gene lost 3 bases and the J gene lost 0 bases, with 12 bases spanning the gap. This CDR3 has 16 amino acids. CDR3 nucleotides: TGTGCCAGCAGTTTCGACAGGAGTCTAGCCAAAAACATTCAGTACTTC. It yields the protein CASSFDRSLAKNIQYF.

This clonotype has at least ten counts. The rearrangement links TRBV20-1 to TRBJ2-7, with TRBD1 identical over 9 bases. The germline V gene has CDR1 DFQATT and CDR2 SNEGSKA (reference sequence). The CDR3 is 13 residues long. The V segment lost 5 bases and the J segment 0 bases; nucleotides outside the gene matches: 2. The CDR3 DNA reads as TGCAGTGCTGGGACAGGGAGCTCCTACGAGCAGTACTTC. Residues: CSAGTGSSYEQYF.

The gene calls are TRBV24-1 and TRBJ1-2; TRBD1 might be the D (5 bases). Germline V gene lookup returns CDR1 KGHDR and CDR2 SFDVKD. With 4 bases removed from V and 2 bases from J, the gap between germline ends came to 10 bases. This CDR3 is built from 14 residues. In DNA, the CDR3 is TGTGCCACCAGTGAGGCAAGGGGCAACTATGGCTACACCTTC. Encoded protein: CATSEARGNYGYTF.

Only a few counts were recorded for this clonotype. This sequence joins TRBV20-1 and TRBJ2-7; TRBD2 agrees at 13 bases. CDR3 length equals 15 residues. V shed 5 bases and J 2 bases; nucleotides not matched to a gene: 6. CDR1 DFQATT and CDR2 SNEGSKA come from the germline V gene (reference sequence). As DNA, the CDR3 is TGCAGTGCTCCTAGACTAGCGGGAGGAACCTACGAGCAGTACTTC. Its protein product is CSAPRLAGGTYEQYF.